The present entry profiles one T cell receptor beta chain with its context. What it binds is not known. This sample stems from a study of PD-1 blockade in classical Hodgkin lymphoma. Only in-frame clones appear in the TCRdb table, and some are missing; sequencing was by immunoSEQ multiplex PCR. The repertoire holds tens of thousands of clones, with roughly 86% as singletons. Trimming removed 3 bases from V and 3 bases from J, with 16 bases in between. CDR3 length: 16 amino acids. Germline CDR1 reads SGHNT; CDR2 reads YYREEE (reference sequence). With no exception, relapse followed autologous stem cell transplantation in all patients, and brentuximab vedotin exposure varied. Study conclusions and caveats: Similar baseline diversity was found in complete responders and newly diagnosed patients.

This TCR derives from a human donor with classical Hodgkin lymphoma. This rearrangement joins TRBV5-4 to TRBJ1-5; tentative D call: TRBD1 (5 bases). The material was peripheral blood mononuclear cells (PBMCs), obtained before the second cycle of nivolumab. CDR3 sequence reads: CASSSPDIIVNQPQHF. CDR3 DNA sequence: TGTGCCAGCAGCTCCCCGGACATTATCGTCAATCAGCCCCAGCATTTT.